This T cell receptor beta chain was found in a study of T cell responses to AZD1222 COVID-19 vaccine (dated by TCRdb to 2020 to 2022). Study-level background: Because spike-specific TCR depth and breadth did not differ between the two schedules, AZD1222 recipients who got a second dose at roughly 4 weeks were pooled with those who got a second dose at roughly 12 weeks. A total of approximately 240 trial participants underwent TCR sequencing, of whom about 210 received two doses of AZD1222 and about 25 received two doses of the MenACWY control vaccine. Trial participants were enrolled by age into 18-55, 56-69 and 70-plus year subgroups, with about 150, 28 and 57 TCR-sequenced participants respectively.

The germline V gene sets CDR1 to MDHEN and CDR2 to SYDVKM. The CDR3, cysteine through phenylalanine, is 15 amino acids long. Just the 45-base CDR3 DNA is kept, in frame starting at base 1. V trim: 6 bases; J trim: 1 base; unmatched bases: 7. Per the publication, the time point label means: baseline before first vaccination. The vaccinee samples were drawn from two UK trials, COV001 and COV002, one of which was a single-blind randomized controlled phase 2/3 trial testing AZD1222 (ChAdOx1 nCoV-19) in healthy adults. Trial participant PBMC samples were collected at day 0 and day 28 after the second dose for TCRbeta chain sequencing. As regards this clone: Its antigen remains undetermined. Base qualities are missing; no much larger clone stands one base away.

The study at large found these results: The 56-69-year group was small, and its depth increase did not reach significance, likely because of low power. After two AZD1222 doses, both the breadth and the depth of spike-specific TCRs were significantly higher than at day 0 and than in MenACWY recipients. The vaccine-associated CD4 TCRs covered the entire spike protein, and the dominant responses fell in regions 160-218 and 743-854. No day 14 peak-response samples were available, so repertoires were characterized only after the peak T cell response. Participants were mostly white British, with more females than males. The authors suggested clonal diversity may have been underestimated. Epitopes outside the regions mutated in the B.1.351 and B.1.1.7 variants were reportedly recognized by nearly half of the unique spike-specific TCRs. Only six AZD1222 recipients were SARS-CoV-2 seropositive at baseline, limiting conclusions about previously exposed vaccinees.

The CDR3 regions of human TCRbeta chains were subjected to immunosequencing. Under the source paper's analysis protocol: Repertoire TCRs were matched against a reference library of SARS-CoV-2-specific TCRs generated with the MIRA antigen-specificity platform. Breadth was defined as the fraction of unique TCRs that were SARS-CoV-2-associated. Depth was defined as the fraction of total T cells that were SARS-CoV-2-associated. Using the MIRA data, each spike-specific TCR was assigned both to the spike region to which the TCR was reactive and to a CD4 or CD8 class. Log10-transformed breadth and depth values were compared by one-way ANOVA with Sidak's multiple comparisons tests. The table comes from immuneACCESS by way of TCRdb, which keeps in-frame sequences with V and J called. Part of the clones is missing from these tables; in studies checked, under half for an unresolved V gene and the rest for unknown reasons. The DNA gave D and trimming, while V, J and clone size come from that table. Recorded for this sample are 75,000 to 100,000 clones; approximately 88% of them occurred a single time. Around 5.8% of the sample lies in the top ten.

Sequencing was performed on peripheral blood, taken on day 0 of AZD1222 vaccination. The V and J segments used are TRBV28 and TRBJ1-1, and 8 junctional nucleotides match TRBD1. This TCR was sampled from an adult in good health. The DNA is TGTGCCAGCAGGGTCAGGGGGCAGGAGAACACTGAAGCTTTCTTT. Its protein product is CASRVRGQENTEAFF.